The 19 T cell receptor beta chains reported below all come from one sample, sequenced in a study of blood T cell repertoires in COVID-19. The data were produced by immunoSEQ multiplex PCR, yet TCRdb's version contains in-frame clones alone and is incomplete. The profile shows about 13,000 clones, 78% of them singletons. The sample comprised peripheral blood. These receptors came from a human donor in a cohort sampled during active COVID-19.

The chain combines TRBV7-8 with TRBJ1-1; 8 nucleotides match TRBD1. The CDR3 sequence is 16 residues long. CDR1 and CDR2 from the germline V gene are SGHVS and FQNEAQ. With V trimmed by 0 bases and J by 9 bases, 12 bases remained unmatched. CDR3 sequence: CASSLARAGGTHQAFF. CDR3 DNA: TGTGCCAGCAGCTTAGCGCGGGCAGGGGGCACCCATCAAGCTTTCTTT.

This sequence joins TRBV28 and TRBJ2-1, with TRBD2 matching 9 bases. The germline V gene has CDR1 MDHEN and CDR2 SYDVKM. The CDR3 runs to 14 residues. Germline trimming cut 4 bases from V and 10 bases from J; bases unmatched to any gene: 8. The CDR3 DNA reads as TGTGCCAGCAGTTATAGCGGGGGCAAAAGGGAGCAGTTCTTC. Protein: CASSYSGGKREQFF.

The rearrangement joins TRBV19 to TRBJ1-4; D call uncertain. Germline lookup yields CDR1 LNHDA and CDR2 SQIVND (reference sequence). Trimming removed 6 bases at V and 7 bases at J, with 18 bases between. This CDR3 is 15 amino acids long. The CDR3 sequence is CASRSGRREPEKLFF. The CDR3 DNA reads TGTGCCAGTAGGTCAGGCAGGCGAGAACCTGAAAAACTGTTTTTT.

This clone has only one observation. The chain recombines TRBV6-5 with TRBJ2-3; perhaps TRBD1 as D (5 bases). The CDR3 is made up of 15 amino acids. Germline V gene sequence: CDR1 MNHEY, CDR2 SVGAGI. Trimming took off 2 bases at V and 0 bases at J, with 9 bases between the two ends. The CDR3 loop is CASSYGAPSTDTQYF. DNA of the CDR3: TGTGCCAGCAGTTACGGGGCCCCCAGCACAGATACGCAGTATTTT.

The rearrangement joins TRBV2 to TRBJ2-5; no definite D call. The CDR3 runs to 15 residues. Per germline, CDR1 SNHLY and CDR2 FYNNEI. Trimming stripped 0 bases from V and 5 bases from J, with 13 bases between. This chain's CDR3 is CASSEALDNWETQYF. CDR3 sequence (DNA): TGTGCCAGCAGTGAAGCGCTCGACAACTGGGAGACCCAGTACTTC.

The genes are TRBV28 and TRBJ2-7; 7 nucleotides agree with TRBD1. This CDR3 has 14 amino acids. With V trimmed by 7 bases and J by 3 bases, 9 bases remained unmatched. In germline, CDR1 is MDHEN, CDR2 SYDVKM. The CDR3 here is CASNPWDSHYEQYF. DNA of the CDR3: TGTGCCAGCAACCCTTGGGACAGCCACTACGAGCAGTACTTC.

V usage is TRBV3-1 (or the pseudogene TRBV3-2) and J usage is TRBJ2-1; D is undetermined. This CDR3 has 11 amino acids. The ends were cut back, 3 bases at V and 9 bases at J, with 6 bases in the middle. From germline, CDR1 is LGHDT and CDR2 YNNKEL (reference sequence). For the CDR3, the DNA is TGTGCCAGCAGCCATCAATTTGAGCAGTTCTTC. Protein: CASSHQFEQFF.

This chain connects TRBV11-2 to TRBJ2-7, with TRBD1 matching over 7 bases. Germline assignment: CDR1 SGHAT and CDR2 FQNNGV. This CDR3 is 15 amino acids long. Unmatched junction bases numbered 6, after V lost 4 bases and J lost 0 bases. CDR3 coding DNA: TGTGCCAGCAGCTCCAGGGGGTCGAGCTCCTACGAGCAGTACTTC. As protein: CASSSRGSSSYEQYF.

The chain joins TRBV5-1 to TRBJ1-5; 7 bases map to TRBD1. CDR1 and CDR2 (germline): SGHRS, YFSETQ. V was pared by 6 bases and J by 3 bases, with 9 bases of the junction left unmatched. This CDR3 is built from 15 residues. The CDR3 region has the DNA TGCGCCAGCACCTTAACAGGGGCCCCCAATCAGCCCCAGCATTTT. It encodes CASTLTGAPNQPQHF.

The V gene is TRBV28, the J gene TRBJ2-3; 10 bases match TRBD2. Germline assignment: CDR1 MDHEN and CDR2 SYDVKM. V gave up 3 bases and J gave up 2 bases; unmatched junction bases: 5. There are 16 residues in the CDR3. CDR3 sequence (DNA): TGTGCCAGCAGTTTCGGTAGCGGGGGGCTCACAGATACGCAGTATTTT. The encoded protein is CASSFGSGGLTDTQYF.

This clone showed up just a few times. V and J are TRBV7-2 and TRBJ1-5; no firm D call. Trimming removed 4 bases from V and 0 bases from J, with 4 bases in between. The CDR3 has 13 amino acids. Germline CDR1 reads SGHTA; CDR2 reads FQGNSA. CDR3 nucleotides: TGTGCCAGCAGCTCTTATAGCAATCAGCCCCAGCATTTT. This codes for CASSSYSNQPQHF.

The chain uses TRBV24-1 and TRBJ2-3, with 8 bases lining up with TRBD2. CDR1 KGHDR and CDR2 SFDVKD come from the germline V gene. V lost 2 bases, J lost 6 bases, and 6 bases stayed unmatched. The CDR3 runs 15 residues. CDR3 nucleotide sequence: TGTGCCACCAGTGATTCGGGGGGGAATGGCGATACGCAGTATTTT. Protein product: CATSDSGGNGDTQYF.

V and J are TRBV15 and TRBJ2-7, with D perhaps matching TRBD1 (6 bases). Trimming removed 0 bases from V and 2 bases from J, with 20 bases in between. CDR1 is LNHNV, CDR2 YYDKDF, per germline (reference sequence). The CDR3 covers 18 residues. CDR3 sequence: CATSRDPGPSDSTYEQYF. CDR3 coding DNA: TGTGCCACCAGCAGAGATCCGGGGCCCTCGGACAGTACCTACGAGCAGTACTTC.

The CDR3 DNA reads as TGTGCCAGCAGCGTAAGCGGACCGTACTCCTACGAGCAGTACTTC. The encoded protein is CASSVSGPYSYEQYF. This chain links TRBV3-1 (or the pseudogene TRBV3-2) with TRBJ2-7; possibly TRBD2 for D (5 bases). The ends were cut back, 5 bases at V and 0 bases at J, with 14 bases in the middle. The CDR3 loop spans 15 amino acids. From germline, CDR1 is LGHDT and CDR2 YNNKEL (reference sequence).

The V gene is TRBV21-1, the J gene TRBJ2-3; the table assigns TRBD2, which was not confirmed against the DNA. TRBV21-1 is classified as a pseudogene. CDR3 length: 21 amino acids. CDR3 in DNA: TGTGCCAGCAGCTTAGTAATGACTAGCGGGGGGGATACTCCGAGCACAGATACGCAGTATTTT. Encoded protein: CASSLVMTSGGDTPSTDTQYF.

The chain employs TRBV28 and TRBJ1-3, with 10 bases aligning to TRBD1. CDR1 is MDHEN and CDR2 is SYDVKM in the germline V gene. The CDR3 extends over 16 amino acids. With 7 bases clipped from V and 1 base from J, the junction kept 7 bases outside the gene matches. The CDR3 here is CASKIGTGASGNTIYF. In DNA, the CDR3 is TGTGCCAGCAAAATAGGGACAGGGGCTTCTGGAAACACCATATATTTT.

The chain is built from TRBV2 and TRBJ1-5; tentative D call: TRBD1 (5 bases). The V end was cut by 8 bases, the J end by 2 bases, with 10 bases between. CDR1 SNHLY and CDR2 FYNNEI come from the germline V gene. The CDR3 length is 13 residues. CDR3 coding DNA: TGTGCCAGCGATCAGGGTGGCAATCAGCCCCAGCATTTT. This encodes CASDQGGNQPQHF. The variable domain in full, completed from reference TRBV2 and TRBJ1-5, reads EPEVTQTPSHQVTQMGQEVILRCVPISNHLYFYWYRQILGQKVEFLVSFYNNEISEKSEIFDDQFSVERPDGSNFTLKIRSTKLEDSAMYFCASDQGGNQPQHFGDGTRLSIL.

This clone is deemed medium-sized (0.01 to 0.1%). V and J are TRBV19 and TRBJ2-1; no clear D. CDR1 is LNHDA, CDR2 SQIVND, per germline (reference sequence). V gave up 3 bases and J gave up 8 bases, with 8 bases separating them. The CDR3 contains 12 residues. CDR3 DNA sequence: TGTGCCAGTAGTATTATGCGCCATGAGCAGTTCTTC. It yields the protein CASSIMRHEQFF.

The chain couples TRBV10-3 to TRBJ1-5; TRBD1 matches 7 bases. Trimming removed 6 bases from V and 7 bases from J; junction bases left unmatched: 6. The CDR3 spans 13 residues. Germline CDR1 ENHRY, CDR2 SYGVKD. CDR3 loop: CAISSGGRQPQHF. The CDR3 DNA sequence: TGTGCCATCAGCTCAGGGGGACGACAGCCCCAGCATTTT.